Shown below are 13 T cell receptor beta chains from a single sample sequenced in a study of T cells after yellow fever vaccination. Via MiXCR, TCRdb re-called the 5' RACE reads, giving one row per CDR3 protein. The table includes about 32,000 distinct CDR3 sequences, 6.6% detected once. The material sequenced was PBMCs, either bulk or a sorted T-cell subset (CD4+, CD8+, memory, or dextramer-sorted; not recorded which), taken on the day of the first yellow fever vaccination. These receptors came from a man aged 18 to 35 who received the YFV17D yellow fever vaccine.

This clonotype was observed at least ten times. J is TRBJ2-7 and V is TRBV5-1, with 8 bases that match TRBD1. There are 14 residues in the CDR3. The V gene's germline CDR1 is SGHRS and CDR2 YFSETQ. Losses at the gene ends were 0 bases for V and 3 bases for J; bases not matched to a gene: 2. This CDR3 reads CASSLGQGFYEQYV. The CDR3 coding sequence is TGCGCCAGCAGCTTGGGACAGGGGTTCTACGAGCAGTACGTC.

This clonotype was seen ten or more times. The chain joins TRBV2 to TRBJ2-4; no clear D gene. Trimming pared 6 bases from V and 1 base from J, leaving 4 bases between. There are 12 residues in the CDR3. Germline CDR1 and CDR2: SNHLY and FYNNEI. CDR3 residues: CASRRAKNIQYF. The CDR3 nucleotides read TGTGCCAGCAGGCGGGCCAAAAACATTCAGTACTTC.

This clonotype has at least ten counts. The chain uses TRBV5-1 and TRBJ2-1, with D uncertain. There are 12 residues in the CDR3. Trimming took 5 bases from V and 6 from J, leaving 9 bases between them. Germline-derived CDR1 and CDR2 are SGHRS and YFSETQ. CDR3 in DNA: TGCGCCAGCAGTTTACAGATCAATGAGCAGTTCTTC. This gives the protein CASSLQINEQFF.

This clonotype was observed a few times. V and J are TRBV27 and TRBJ2-5, with 9 bases lining up with TRBD2. V lost 4 bases, J lost 2 bases, and 11 bases stayed unmatched. Germline-derived CDR1 and CDR2 are MNHEY and SMNVEV (reference sequence). The CDR3 runs to 17 residues. The CDR3 DNA follows: TGTGCCAGCAGTTCCATGGCGGGGGGGCTGCGTCAAGAGACCCAGTACTTC. Encoded protein: CASSSMAGGLRQETQYF.

This clonotype was observed many times. This rearrangement joins TRBV7-9 to TRBJ1-4; 8 nucleotides line up with TRBD1. Germline V gene sequence: CDR1 SEHNR, CDR2 FQNEAQ (reference sequence). The CDR3 is 16 amino acids. J lost 1 base, V lost 1 base, and 2 bases had no gene match. CDR3 sequence (DNA): TGTGCCAGCAGCTTAGGAGACAGGGGAACTAATGAAAAACTGTTTTTT. Translation: CASSLGDRGTNEKLFF. The whole variable domain, filled in from reference TRBV7-9 and TRBJ1-4, reads DTGVSQNPRHKITKRGQNVTFRCDPISEHNRLYWYRQTLGQGPEFLTYFQNEAQLEKSRLLSDRFSAERPKGSFSTLEIQRTEQGDSAMYLCASSLGDRGTNEKLFFGSGTQLSVL.

The gene calls are TRBV5-1 and TRBJ1-5, with D perhaps TRBD1 (6 bases). The CDR3 extends over 16 amino acids. Germline CDR1 is SGHRS and CDR2 is YFSETQ. Between the trimmed V and J ends, which lost 4 bases and 2 bases, there was a span of 16 bases. The CDR3 sequence: CASSPGGGLGNQPQHF. CDR3 DNA sequence: TGCGCCAGCAGCCCTGGGGGGGGCTTGGGCAATCAGCCCCAGCATTTT. Supplemented by reference TRBV5-1 and TRBJ1-5, the full variable domain reads KAGVTQTPRYLIKTRGQQVTLSCSPISGHRSVSWYQQTPGQGLQFLFEYFSETQRNKGNFPGRFSGRQFSNSRSEMNVSTLELGDSALYLCASSPGGGLGNQPQHFGDGTRLSIL.

CDR3 nucleotide sequence: TGCGCCAGCAGCCTCGACTTGGGGTCACCCCTCCACTTT. Encoded protein: CASSLDLGSPLHF. V gene TRBV5-1 combines with J gene TRBJ1-6; no firm D call. There are 13 residues in the CDR3. V shed 4 bases and J shed 10 bases, with 12 bases lying between them. Germline CDR1 SGHRS, CDR2 YFSETQ.

A note on this clonotype: One base away lies a much larger clone, so this may be a sequencing read error. The CDR3 loop reads CASSLETSGGEQFF. Written as DNA, the CDR3 is TGTGCCAGCAGCCTTGAGACTAGTGGGGGTGAGCAGTTCTTC. The chain employs TRBV3-1 and TRBJ2-1, with D possibly matching TRBD2 (6 bases). This CDR3 has 14 residues. The V end was cut by 4 bases, the J end by 9 bases, with 16 bases between. Looked up from germline, CDR1 is LGHDT and CDR2 is YNNKEL (reference sequence).

This clonotype came up many times. Its ends do not fully match the called genes, so a read error is possible. The chain recombines TRBV7-7 with TRBJ2-2; TRBD2 matches at 8 bases. The CDR3 is made up of 16 amino acids. Germline V gene sequence: CDR1 SSHAT, CDR2 FNYEAQ (reference sequence). The CDR3 region is CASSLAGSENTGELFF. As DNA, the CDR3 is TGTGCTAGCAGCTTAGCGGGGTCAGAGAACACCGGGGAGCTGTTTTTT.

This clonotype was detected ten times or more. In nucleotides, the CDR3 is TGTGCCAGCAGCCCGGGGACAGACCCCTACGAGCAGTACGTC. Translation: CASSPGTDPYEQYV. This rearrangement joins TRBV6-1 to TRBJ2-7; 7 nucleotides agree with TRBD1. The germline V gene has CDR1 MNHNS and CDR2 SASEGT. The CDR3 consists of 14 residues. The junction had 7 bases not matched to a gene; V was cut back by 6 bases and J by 2 bases.

This clonotype was detected many times. Its ends do not fully match the called genes, so a read error is possible. This CDR3 is CASSLANAGKVF. The DNA of the CDR3 is TGTGCCAGCAGCTTGGCCAACGCGGGCAAGGTTTTT. J is TRBJ1-4 and V is TRBV5-6; D not certain. The CDR3 is 12 residues long. The germline CDR1 and CDR2 sequences are SGHDT and YYEEEE. Full variable domain (remainder filled in from reference TRBV5-6 and TRBJ1-4): DAGVTQSPTHLIKTRGQQVTLRCSPKSGHDTVSWYQQALGQGPQFIFQYYEEEERQRGNFPDRFSGHQFPNYSSELNVNALLLGDSALYLCASSLANAGKVFGSGTQLSVL.

This clonotype was counted many times. The chain combines TRBV20-1 with TRBJ1-5; no clear D. The length of the CDR3 is 12 residues. Trimming left V 5 bases short and J 3 bases short, with 8 bases between. Germline V lookup: CDR1 DFQATT, CDR2 SNEGSKA (reference sequence). DNA of the CDR3: TGCAGTGCTGATAGTTTCAATCAGCCCCAGCATTTT. Amino acids: CSADSFNQPQHF.

This clonotype occurred many times. This chain uses TRBV12-3 or TRBV12-4 with TRBJ2-1; 9 nucleotides agree with TRBD2. Trimming removed 7 bases from V and 10 bases from J; junction bases left unmatched: 20. CDR3 length: 17 amino acids. The CDR3 reads CASTPPLRERGAREQFF. The CDR3 region has the DNA TGTGCCAGCACCCCCCCCCTCCGAGAGCGGGGGGCAAGGGAGCAGTTCTTC.